The 5 T cell receptor beta chains reported below all come from one sample, sequenced in a study of blood T cell repertoires in COVID-19. This table comes from immunoSEQ multiplex PCR, and its TCRdb copy is limited to in-frame clones, with some not included. The sample holds roughly 24,000 clones, about 89% seen once. Source material: peripheral blood. These receptors all come from a man aged 70 or older with COVID-19, enrolled during active disease.

The V call is TRBV6-1, the J call TRBJ1-3; no reliable D call. V lost 2 bases and J 4 bases, leaving 6 bases between the germline ends. The CDR3 is 13 amino acids. The germline V gene has CDR1 MNHNS and CDR2 SASEGT. The CDR3 spells CASSELIGNTIYF. DNA for the CDR3: TGTGCCAGCAGTGAACTTATAGGAAACACCATATATTTT.

The count of this clone is one. This chain links TRBV2 with TRBJ1-4; no clear D. The CDR3 spans 14 residues. Between the trimmed V and J ends, which lost 4 bases and 5 bases, there was a span of 11 bases. Germline lookup yields CDR1 SNHLY and CDR2 FYNNEI. The CDR3: CASSVDLGNEKLFF. Here the CDR3 DNA reads TGTGCCAGCAGTGTGGACTTGGGAAATGAAAAACTGTTTTTT.

V and J are TRBV4-1 and TRBJ1-2; no firm D call. Trimming took off 1 base at V and 4 bases at J, with 16 bases between the two ends. This CDR3 is 16 amino acids long. CDR1 is MGHRA and CDR2 is YSYEKL in the germline V gene. CDR3 in amino acids: CASSQAPGLAGYGYTF. In DNA form, the CDR3 reads TGCGCCAGCAGCCAAGCTCCTGGCCTAGCCGGCTATGGCTACACCTTC.

CDR3 in amino acids: CSAGVAGDNYGYTF. The CDR3 DNA reads as TGCAGCGCTGGGGTCGCGGGGGATAACTATGGCTACACCTTC. The rearrangement uses TRBV29-1 and TRBJ1-2; D is perhaps TRBD1 (5 bases). Trimming pared 7 bases from V and 1 base from J, leaving 16 bases between. The CDR3 loop spans 14 amino acids. Per germline, CDR1 SQVTM and CDR2 ANQGSEA.

The CDR3 loop reads CASSLIADLITEAFF. For the CDR3, the DNA is TGTGCCAGCAGCTTGATAGCAGACTTGATCACTGAAGCTTTCTTT. V and J are TRBV5-6 and TRBJ1-1; D ambiguous. The CDR3 runs 15 residues. Germline V gene data show CDR1 as SGHDT and CDR2 as YYEEEE. Trimming left V 1 base short and J 4 bases short, with 14 bases between.